This section outlines one T cell receptor (beta chain) sequence together with its context. Its antigen is unknown. With a J-beta primer mix and a sample-barcoded 5' primer, a second PCR ran about 6 to 11 cycles. TCRdb ran MiXCR on the 5' RACE reads and lists one entry per CDR3 protein. Of under 850,000 distinct CDR3 sequences listed, under 40% are singletons. The CDR3 totals 12 residues. V shed 1 base and J shed 4 bases, with 7 bases lying between them. Per germline, CDR1 GTSNPN and CDR2 SVGIG (reference sequence). These data come from a study of blood T cells in healthy people across ages. Study findings and constraints: It was the long-lived donors that had more naive CD4+ cells and higher diversity than aged donors. PBMC samples, being unsorted, prevented any conclusive comparison of naive and antigen-experienced cells. Strong correlation existed between TCR beta diversity and naive T cell percentage.

The sample taken for sequencing was blood. The chain carries TRBV30 and TRBJ2-5; D is unresolved. The clonotype originates from a man aged 18 to 29 in good health. The CDR3 region is CAWSELGETQYF. In nucleotides, the CDR3 is TGTGCCTGGAGTGAATTGGGAGAGACCCAGTACTTC.